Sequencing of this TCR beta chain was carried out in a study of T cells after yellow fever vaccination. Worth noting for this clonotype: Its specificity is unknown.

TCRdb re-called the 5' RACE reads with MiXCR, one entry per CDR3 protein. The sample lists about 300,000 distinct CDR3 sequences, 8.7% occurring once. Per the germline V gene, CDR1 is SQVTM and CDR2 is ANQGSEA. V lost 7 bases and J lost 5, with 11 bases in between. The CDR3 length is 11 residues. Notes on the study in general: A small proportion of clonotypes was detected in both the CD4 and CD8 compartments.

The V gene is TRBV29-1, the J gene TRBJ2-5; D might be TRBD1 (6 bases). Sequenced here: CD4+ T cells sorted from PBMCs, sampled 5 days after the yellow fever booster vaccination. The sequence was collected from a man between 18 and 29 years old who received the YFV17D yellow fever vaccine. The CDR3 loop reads CSGRGGETQYF. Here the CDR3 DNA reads TGCAGCGGCAGGGGCGGTGAGACCCAGTACTTC.